Following are 7 T cell receptor beta chains from one sample sequenced in a study of blood T cell repertoires in COVID-19. Generated by immunoSEQ multiplex PCR, the TCRdb table keeps only in-frame clones and is missing some. The table has 380,000 or so clones, 70% to 90% seen once; the top ten hold about 1.2%. Material: peripheral blood. Every receptor here comes from a man aged 40-49 years with acute or convalescent COVID-19.

V and J are TRBV7-9 and TRBJ1-2; D is perhaps TRBD1 (6 bases). The V gene lost 6 bases and the J gene lost 3 bases, with 14 bases spanning the gap. The length of the CDR3 is 14 residues. Per germline, CDR1 SEHNR and CDR2 FQNEAQ (reference sequence). CDR3 nucleotide sequence: TGTGCCAGCAGGAGCGGGGGGCCCTACTATGGCTACACCTTC. It specifies CASRSGGPYYGYTF.

V usage is TRBV6-5 and J usage is TRBJ1-1, with 9 bases identical to TRBD1. The germline V gene encodes CDR1 MNHEY and CDR2 SVGAGI. The V segment lost 5 bases and the J segment 5 bases; nucleotides outside the gene matches: 9. The CDR3 sequence is 15 residues long. DNA for the CDR3: TGTGCCAGCAGTATCGCAGGGACAGGGAGGACTGAAGCTTTCTTT. Protein sequence: CASSIAGTGRTEAFF.

The chain joins TRBV7-3 to TRBJ2-5; maybe TRBD1 (6 bases). The CDR3 covers 15 residues. Trimming removed 5 bases from V and 5 bases from J, with 18 bases in between. Germline-derived CDR1 and CDR2 are SGHTA and FQGTGA. The CDR3 loop is CASSPNRDKVETQYF. CDR3 bases: TGTGCCAGCAGCCCCAACAGGGACAAGGTGGAGACCCAGTACTTC. The variable domain in full, completed from reference TRBV7-3 and TRBJ2-5, reads GAGVSQTPSNKVTEKGKYVELRCDPISGHTALYWYRQSLGQGPEFLIYFQGTGAADDSGLPNDRFFAVRPEGSVSTLKIQRTERGDSAVYLCASSPNRDKVETQYFGPGTRLLVL.

The chain combines TRBV7-9 with TRBJ1-2; no clear D gene. The V end lost 1 base, the J end lost 6 bases, and 6 bases lay between the germline ends. Germline V gene sequence: CDR1 SEHNR, CDR2 FQNEAQ (reference sequence). The CDR3 extends over 12 amino acids. CDR3 sequence reads: CASSLERNGYTF. CDR3 sequence (DNA): TGTGCCAGCAGCTTAGAGAGGAATGGCTACACCTTC.

V is TRBV6-1 and J is TRBJ1-1; D perhaps matches TRBD1 (6 bases). The CDR3 runs 14 residues. In germline, CDR1 is MNHNS, CDR2 SASEGT. The ends were cut back, 2 bases at V and 8 bases at J, with 15 bases in the middle. The CDR3 sequence is CASSELSWGGEAFF. The CDR3 bases are TGTGCCAGCAGTGAATTATCTTGGGGGGGCGAAGCTTTCTTT.

The V gene is TRBV2, the J gene TRBJ1-2, with 7 bases that match TRBD1. This CDR3 comprises 14 residues. With V trimmed by 2 bases and J by 9 bases, 9 bases remained unmatched. Germline lookup yields CDR1 SNHLY and CDR2 FYNNEI. The CDR3, as DNA: TGTGCCAGCAGTGAATTACAGGGGCCCGGTAGCTACACCTTC. This sequence encodes CASSELQGPGSYTF.

The chain couples TRBV6-5 to TRBJ1-1; the D is unclear. Trimming cost V 0 bases and J 5 bases, with 10 bases left between them. Germline V gene sequence: CDR1 MNHEY, CDR2 SVGAGI. CDR3 length: 14 amino acids. CDR3 loop: CASSYSGQATEAFF. CDR3 in DNA: TGTGCCAGCAGTTACTCGGGTCAGGCGACTGAAGCTTTCTTT.